The 28 T cell receptor beta chains listed next were all sequenced from one sample in a study of blood T cell repertoires in COVID-19. The protocol was immunoSEQ multiplex PCR, while the TCRdb copy is restricted to in-frame clones and leaves out a portion. This table has approximately 260,000 clones, 70% to 90% appearing once. The sequenced sample consisted of PBMCs or T cells enriched from blood (not recorded which). All receptors derive from a woman aged 50 to 60 who had been exposed to COVID-19.

The CDR3 loop is CASSIGGVIQETQYF. As DNA, the CDR3 is TGTGCCAGTAGTATAGGGGGAGTAATCCAAGAGACCCAGTACTTC. The chain links TRBV19 to TRBJ2-5; perhaps TRBD2 as D (5 bases). V dropped 1 base and J dropped 1 base, with 10 bases sitting between them. The CDR3 runs to 15 residues. CDR1 is LNHDA and CDR2 is SQIVND in the germline V gene (reference sequence).

This clone has only a few counts. The chain recombines TRBV13 with TRBJ1-5, with TRBD1 matching over 8 bases. CDR3 length equals 14 residues. The germline V gene encodes CDR1 PRHDT and CDR2 FYEKMQ (reference sequence). V lost 6 bases to trimming and J lost 2 bases; unmatched junction nucleotides: 3. CDR3 DNA sequence: TGTGCCAGCAGTCAGGGGGCGCGCAATCAGCCCCAGCATTTT. It yields the protein CASSQGARNQPQHF.

The V gene is TRBV6-5, the J gene TRBJ2-1; D is uncertain. V was pared by 5 bases and J by 13 bases, with 9 bases between. This CDR3 comprises 10 residues. The germline V gene has CDR1 MNHEY and CDR2 SVGAGI. Here the CDR3 reads CASSTTRQFF. CDR3 DNA sequence: TGTGCCAGCAGTACCACCAGACAGTTCTTC.

The chain recombines TRBV3-1 (or the pseudogene TRBV3-2) with TRBJ1-4, with D perhaps matching TRBD1 (5 bases). V was shortened by 3 bases and J by 5 bases, with 10 bases between the two germline ends. This CDR3 has 14 residues. CDR1 is LGHDT and CDR2 is YNNKEL in the germline V gene (reference sequence). The CDR3 sequence: CASSQRQPNEKLFF. The CDR3 region has the DNA TGTGCCAGCAGCCAGAGACAGCCGAATGAAAAACTGTTTTTT.

This clone was counted a single time. This chain links TRBV6-6 with TRBJ2-7; perhaps TRBD2 as D (6 bases). Trimming removed 9 bases from V and 4 bases from J, with 22 bases in between. The CDR3 spans 15 residues. The germline V gene encodes CDR1 MNHNY and CDR2 SVGAGI (reference sequence). CDR3 residues: CASSGSPRGTYEQYF. The CDR3 DNA reads TGTGCCAGTTCCGGGTCCCCCCGGGGGACTTACGAGCAGTACTTC.

This clone appeared once. This chain connects TRBV28 to TRBJ1-2; D may be TRBD1 (5 bases). CDR1 and CDR2 from the germline V gene are MDHEN and SYDVKM. This CDR3 has 13 residues. V lost 7 bases and J lost 8, with 17 bases in between. The CDR3 is CASTLGPGKGYTF. CDR3 nucleotides: TGTGCCAGCACCCTAGGGCCAGGGAAAGGCTACACCTTC.

This chain links TRBV5-1 with TRBJ2-1, with 8 positions matching TRBD2. Per the germline V gene, CDR1 is SGHRS and CDR2 is YFSETQ. The CDR3 has 15 residues. V was clipped by 5 bases and J by 3 bases; unmatched bases: 7. CDR3 DNA sequence: TGCGCCAGCAGAGACGGGGGGGCCAGCTACAATGAGCAGTTCTTC. This sequence encodes CASRDGGASYNEQFF.

V is TRBV2 and J is TRBJ1-1; perhaps TRBD1 as D (5 bases). V lost 3 bases and J lost 2, with 16 bases in between. There are 16 residues in the CDR3. Germline values: CDR1 SNHLY, CDR2 FYNNEI. The CDR3: CASSELGAGSNTEAFF. The CDR3 region has the DNA TGTGCCAGCAGTGAGTTAGGGGCGGGGTCCAACACTGAAGCTTTCTTT.

The chain employs TRBV5-1 and TRBJ1-1, with 10 bases fitting TRBD1. The CDR3 is 18 amino acids. The J segment lost 4 bases and the V segment lost 0 bases, leaving 12 bases of the junction unmatched. Germline V gene sequence: CDR1 SGHRS, CDR2 YFSETQ. CDR3 in DNA: TGCGCCAGCAGCTTGGATCAAGGGACAGGGGCGTCGGGCACTGAAGCTTTCTTT. As protein: CASSLDQGTGASGTEAFF.

The chain links TRBV7-2 to TRBJ2-2; tentative D call: TRBD1 (5 bases). CDR3 length: 14 residues. Germline-derived CDR1 and CDR2 are SGHTA and FQGNSA. With 2 bases removed from V and 4 bases from J, the gap between germline ends came to 8 bases. The CDR3 here is CASSLNRITGELFF. Here the CDR3 DNA reads TGTGCCAGCAGCTTAAACAGGATCACCGGGGAGCTGTTTTTT. Full variable domain (outside the CDR3, taken from reference TRBV7-2 and TRBJ2-2): GAGVSQSPSNKVTEKGKDVELRCDPISGHTALYWYRQSLGQGLEFLIYFQGNSAPDKSGLPSDRFSAERTGGSVSTLTIQRTQQEDSAVYLCASSLNRITGELFFGEGSRLTVL.

The chain joins TRBV11-2 to TRBJ2-5, with 9 bases aligning to TRBD1. CDR3 size: 14 residues. Germline-derived CDR1 and CDR2 are SGHAT and FQNNGV. V lost 5 bases, J lost 2 bases, and 3 bases stayed unmatched. The CDR3, as DNA: TGTGCCAGCAGCCGACAGGGGGGACAAGAGACCCAGTACTTC. This codes for CASSRQGGQETQYF.

V usage is TRBV5-1 and J usage is TRBJ1-3; the D is unclear. Looked up from germline, CDR1 is SGHRS and CDR2 is YFSETQ. Trimming pared 2 bases from V and 0 bases from J, leaving 15 bases between. The CDR3 consists of 17 residues. For the CDR3, the DNA is TGCGCCAGCAGCTTAGATTCTGGGCCCAGCTCTGGAAACACCATATATTTT. This gives the protein CASSLDSGPSSGNTIYF.

The J gene is TRBJ1-6, the V gene TRBV2; no firm D call. The CDR3 runs to 15 residues. The V and J ends lost 4 bases and 0 bases respectively, with 7 bases between them. CDR1 is SNHLY and CDR2 is FYNNEI in the germline V gene. The CDR3 region is CASSGEISYNSPLHF. The CDR3 DNA reads as TGTGCCAGCAGTGGGGAGATCTCCTATAATTCACCCCTCCACTTT.

The chain employs TRBV24-1 and TRBJ2-2; 8 nucleotides align to TRBD1. Trimming cost V 6 bases and J 0 bases; bases outside gene matches: 2. The CDR3 is 15 residues long. Per the germline V gene, CDR1 is KGHDR and CDR2 is SFDVKD. The CDR3 is CATSSRGPNTGELFF. The DNA of the CDR3 is TGTGCCACCAGTTCCAGGGGGCCGAACACCGGGGAGCTGTTTTTT.

This chain uses TRBV29-1 with TRBJ2-1; TRBD1 matches 9 bases. The CDR3 extends over 14 amino acids. Trimming at V came to 3 bases and at J to 2 bases, leaving 2 bases not matched to a gene. Looked up from germline, CDR1 is SQVTM and CDR2 is ANQGSEA. CDR3 in DNA: TGCAGCGTTGATAGGGACAGGGCCTACAATGAGCAGTTCTTC. This sequence encodes CSVDRDRAYNEQFF.

CDR3 DNA sequence: TGTGCCAGCAGCTTAAGGACAGGGAATGAAGCTTTCTTT. Amino acid sequence: CASSLRTGNEAFF. The V call is TRBV5-4, the J call TRBJ1-1; 8 positions match TRBD1. With V trimmed by 2 bases and J by 7 bases, 4 bases remained unmatched. Germline assignment: CDR1 SGHNT and CDR2 YYREEE (reference sequence). The CDR3 loop spans 13 amino acids.

The chain joins TRBV9 to TRBJ2-3; D call uncertain. The length of the CDR3 is 15 residues. Trimming stripped 5 bases from V and 4 bases from J, with 17 bases between. Germline V gene lookup returns CDR1 SGDLS and CDR2 YYNGEE. For the CDR3, the DNA is TGTGCCAGCAGTCTGAGGTGGAGCATTTCAGATACGCAGTATTTT. It is translated as CASSLRWSISDTQYF.

CDR3 region: CASSSPTGETEAFF. CDR3 DNA: TGTGCCAGCAGCTCCCCGACAGGGGAAACTGAAGCTTTCTTT. This chain connects TRBV7-2 to TRBJ1-1, with TRBD1 matching over 8 bases. This CDR3 spans 14 amino acids. V shed 4 bases, J shed 5 bases, and the junction held 6 bases outside the gene matches. The V gene's germline CDR1 is SGHTA and CDR2 FQGNSA.

V gene TRBV5-1 combines with J gene TRBJ1-1; perhaps TRBD1 as D (5 bases). Trimming stripped 3 bases from V and 1 base from J, with 16 bases between. CDR1 is SGHRS and CDR2 is YFSETQ in the germline V gene. The CDR3 is 16 residues long. This chain's CDR3 is CASSWAGGSTNTEAFF. The DNA of the CDR3 is TGCGCCAGCAGCTGGGCCGGGGGGTCAACGAACACTGAAGCTTTCTTT.

J is TRBJ2-5 and V is TRBV29-1; TRBD2 matches 10 bases. CDR1 and CDR2 from the germline V gene are SQVTM and ANQGSEA. Trimming removed 8 bases from V and 4 bases from J; junction bases left unmatched: 10. The CDR3 sequence is 14 residues long. The CDR3 nucleotides read TGCAGCATCATGGGACTAGCGTCAGGAGAGACCCAGTACTTC. This translates into CSIMGLASGETQYF. Full variable domain (outside the CDR3, taken from reference TRBV29-1 and TRBJ2-5): SAVISQKPSRDICQRGTSLTIQCQVDSQVTMMFWYRQQPGQSLTLIATANQGSEATYESGFVIDKFPISRPNLTFSTLTVSNMSPEDSSIYLCSIMGLASGETQYFGPGTRLLVL.

The V gene is TRBV5-1, the J gene TRBJ2-3, with TRBD1 as a possible D gene (6 bases). The germline V gene encodes CDR1 SGHRS and CDR2 YFSETQ. Trimming left V 0 bases short and J 5 bases short, with 13 bases between. This CDR3 has 15 residues. The CDR3 region has the DNA TGCGCCAGCAGCTTGGTAGGGAAGGGGGAAGATACGCAGTATTTT. This encodes CASSLVGKGEDTQYF.

The chain uses TRBV5-4 and TRBJ1-4; D uncertain. The V end lost 3 bases, the J end lost 0 bases, and 12 bases lay between the germline ends. The CDR3 spans 16 residues. The germline CDR1 and CDR2 sequences are SGHNT and YYREEE (reference sequence). The CDR3 DNA is TGTGCCAGCAGCTCGGGGATACCAGCAACTAATGAAAAACTGTTTTTT. Protein product: CASSSGIPATNEKLFF.

The chain is built from TRBV5-1 and TRBJ1-1; 7 bases agree with TRBD1. The CDR3 covers 15 residues. From germline, CDR1 is SGHRS and CDR2 YFSETQ. V shed 2 bases, J shed 10 bases, and the junction held 14 bases outside the gene matches. CDR3: CASSLAMTGSQGAFF. CDR3 bases: TGCGCCAGCAGCTTAGCTATGACAGGGTCCCAGGGAGCTTTCTTT.

The CDR3 reads CASSLQGARWAFF. In nucleotides, the CDR3 is TGTGCCAGCAGCTTGCAGGGGGCAAGATGGGCTTTCTTT. J is TRBJ1-1 and V is TRBV13, with 8 bases aligning to TRBD1. The CDR3 has 13 residues. After removal of 3 bases from V and 11 bases from J, the junction contained 8 bases not matched to a gene. CDR1 and CDR2 from the germline V gene are PRHDT and FYEKMQ (reference sequence).

V and J are TRBV28 and TRBJ1-4; no firm D call. The CDR3 totals 15 residues. Trimming took 5 bases from V and 0 from J, leaving 10 bases between them. Germline loops: CDR1 MDHEN, CDR2 SYDVKM. Written as DNA, the CDR3 is TGTGCCAGCAGTCCCCCAGTAACAACTAATGAAAAACTGTTTTTT. Translation gives CASSPPVTTNEKLFF.

The gene calls are TRBV28 and TRBJ1-2, with TRBD1 as a possible D gene (6 bases). Trimming left V 3 bases short and J 0 bases short, with 8 bases between. CDR3 length: 14 amino acids. The germline V gene has CDR1 MDHEN and CDR2 SYDVKM. The CDR3 coding sequence is TGTGCCAGCAGTTTGGGGGCAGCTAACTATGGCTACACCTTC. It specifies CASSLGAANYGYTF.

In its sample, this clone was seen a few times. V and J are TRBV27 and TRBJ1-2; a possible D gene is TRBD1 (5 bases). Germline V gene lookup returns CDR1 MNHEY and CDR2 SMNVEV (reference sequence). The CDR3 sequence is 15 residues long. V dropped 2 bases and J dropped 10 bases, with 20 bases sitting between them. CDR3 sequence (DNA): TGTGCCAGCAGTTTAAACGGCGGGGCCCGTGACCCCTACACCTTC. Protein: CASSLNGGARDPYTF.

In this sample, this clone turned up many times. The chain is built from TRBV9 and TRBJ1-1, with D unclear. The CDR3 is made up of 13 amino acids. CDR1 SGDLS and CDR2 YYNGEE come from the germline V gene. The ends were cut back, 6 bases at V and 7 bases at J, with 16 bases in the middle. The CDR3, as DNA: TGTGCCAGCAACCCCCTGACTACGGGTGAAGCTTTCTTT. Protein sequence: CASNPLTTGEAFF.